This record concerns one T cell receptor (beta chain) sequence. The ends were cut back, 4 bases at V and 7 bases at J, with 9 bases in the middle. CDR3 length: 12 amino acids. Germline values: CDR1 SGHDN, CDR2 FVKESK. Repertoires were generated with immunoSEQ multiplex PCR, while TCRdb's copy carries only in-frame clones and drops some. The sample has some 140,000 clones, approximately 94% seen once. This sample was taken from a study of control samples from healthy donors and cancer patients. The sample comprised blood. This chain joins TRBV14 and TRBJ2-3; D gene uncertain. The source is a man aged 35 to 55 in good health. This chain's CDR3 is CASSLVQYTQYF. CDR3 sequence (DNA): TGTGCCAGCAGCCTAGTGCAGTATACGCAGTATTTT. Variable domain in full (rest from reference TRBV14 and TRBJ2-3): EAGVTQFPSHSVIEKGQTVTLRCDPISGHDNLYWYRRVMGKEIKFLLHFVKESKQDESGMPNNRFLAERTGGTYSTLKVQPAELEDSGVYFCASSLVQYTQYFGPGTRLTVL.